The clone carrying this TCR beta chain was seen a single time. Its antigen is still unknown. Other DNA sequences from this sample encode an identical CDR3 as well. The data derive from a study of cytomegalovirus exposure and HLA in healthy donors. The study's findings and limits: Accurate predictions that matched the HLA-A and HLA-B alleles of most subjects were reportedly made from TCR beta sequences. Serostatus for CMV was the only available immune exposure information. Analysis was carried out at a later point, and it linked a missense DCLRE1C variant to TCR beta V- and J-gene trimming.

V gave up 1 base and J gave up 7 bases; unmatched junction bases: 6. The CDR3 sequence is 17 residues long. Looked up from germline, CDR1 is LGHNA and CDR2 is YSLEER. The study ran its PCR with 60 Vbeta and 13 Jbeta primers. Profiling relied on immunoSEQ multiplex PCR, and the TCRdb table lists in-frame clones only, not all of them. The profile covers about 57,000 clones, with 70% to 90% appearing a single time and nearly 6% taken by the ten largest. This clonotype was sampled from a male donor in good health and CMV-seronegative. The sequenced sample was PBMCs. The gene calls are TRBV4-3 and TRBJ2-2; the match to TRBD2 covers 13 bases. The CDR3 reads CASSQGTSGGSGGELFF. CDR3 in DNA: TGCGCCAGCAGCCAAGGGACTAGCGGGGGCAGTGGCGGGGAGCTGTTTTTT.